The next 12 T cell receptor beta chains were all read from a single sample in a study of T cell responses to AZD1222 COVID-19 vaccine. Some clones are missing from TCRdb's copy, which holds only in-frame ones; the method was immunoSEQ multiplex PCR. Of about 110,000 clones listed, 75% to 90% are singletons. Source: peripheral blood, taken on day 0 of AZD1222 vaccination. The receptors shown here come from an adult in good health.

The genes are TRBV6-6 and TRBJ2-2, with TRBD1 matching over 7 bases. This CDR3 comprises 16 residues. Trimming cost V 2 bases and J 1 base; bases outside gene matches: 4. Germline-derived CDR1 and CDR2 are MNHNY and SVGAGI (reference sequence). The CDR3 loop is CASSYRQGGNTGELFF. CDR3 bases: TGTGCCAGCAGTTACCGACAGGGTGGGAACACCGGGGAGCTGTTTTTT.

J is TRBJ1-6 and V is TRBV28; 7 bases are a match to TRBD1. Germline assignment: CDR1 MDHEN and CDR2 SYDVKM. The junction had 11 bases not matched to a gene; V was cut back by 5 bases and J by 7 bases. The CDR3 loop spans 16 amino acids. The CDR3 coding sequence is TGTGCCAGCAGTCCGAATCCCCGGGACAGCAATTCACCCCTCCACTTT. This codes for CASSPNPRDSNSPLHF.

The chain has TRBV6-6 and TRBJ1-4, with D uncertain. The germline CDR1 and CDR2 sequences are MNHNY and SVGAGI (reference sequence). V was trimmed by 5 bases and J by 8 bases, leaving 12 bases between them. This CDR3 has 13 residues. CDR3 nucleotide sequence: TGTGCCAGCAGTAAGACACTGGGGGAAAAACTGTTTTTT. It encodes CASSKTLGEKLFF.

This clone came up a few times. The same CDR3 can be traced to other DNA sequences in this sample. This rearrangement joins TRBV29-1 to TRBJ1-1; D is unresolved. CDR3 size: 13 residues. Germline lookup yields CDR1 SQVTM and CDR2 ANQGSEA. The V gene lost 4 bases and the J gene lost 4 bases, with 13 bases spanning the gap. DNA of the CDR3: TGCAGCGTTGCCACCGGCTTGTCCACTGAAGCTTTCTTT. This translates into CSVATGLSTEAFF.

The V call is TRBV18, the J call TRBJ1-2; 7 nucleotides line up with TRBD1. Germline CDR1 and CDR2: KGHSH and LQKENI. V dropped 1 base and J dropped 3; count of bases not matched to a gene: 8. CDR3 length equals 16 residues. CDR3 region: CASSPRRGQGDYGYTF. CDR3 in DNA: TGTGCCAGCTCACCACGAAGGGGGCAGGGGGACTATGGCTACACCTTC.

V is TRBV13 and J is TRBJ2-7, with TRBD2 as a possible D gene (6 bases). Per germline, CDR1 PRHDT and CDR2 FYEKMQ (reference sequence). Trimming removed 5 bases at V and 6 bases at J, with 17 bases between. This CDR3 has 14 amino acids. In DNA, the CDR3 is TGTGCCAGCAGCCCTCGGCGGGGATGGGGCGAGCAGTACTTC. This codes for CASSPRRGWGEQYF.

The rearrangement links TRBV3-1 (or the pseudogene TRBV3-2) to TRBJ1-3; tentatively, D is TRBD1 (6 bases). V was cut by 0 bases and J by 0 bases, with 12 bases left in between. The germline CDR1 and CDR2 sequences are LGHDT and YNNKEL (reference sequence). The CDR3 runs to 17 residues. In DNA form, the CDR3 reads TGTGCCAGCAGCCAAGATCGGGTAGGGGGCTCTGGAAACACCATATATTTT. Amino acids: CASSQDRVGGSGNTIYF.

The J gene is TRBJ1-2, the V gene TRBV2, with no clear D. The ends were cut back, 5 bases at V and 5 bases at J, with 12 bases in the middle. The length of the CDR3 is 13 residues. CDR1 and CDR2 from the germline V gene are SNHLY and FYNNEI. CDR3 residues: CASSPAGRYGYTF. The CDR3 nucleotides read TGTGCCAGCAGTCCAGCCGGAAGGTATGGCTACACCTTC.

This clone was detected only once. CDR3 DNA sequence: TGTGCCAGCAGCCGACAGGGCGGTGGTACTGAAGCTTTCTTT. Its protein is CASSRQGGGTEAFF. The rearrangement links TRBV28 to TRBJ1-1; 7 bases agree with TRBD1. The V and J ends lost 6 bases and 5 bases, in that order; junction bases with no gene match: 9. The CDR3 is made up of 14 amino acids. Germline V lookup: CDR1 MDHEN, CDR2 SYDVKM.

J is TRBJ1-2 and V is TRBV9; possible D gene TRBD1, 6 bases. The CDR3 length is 16 residues. Trimming shortened V by 0 bases and J by 5 bases, and 17 bases separated the two germline ends. Per germline, CDR1 SGDLS and CDR2 YYNGEE. The CDR3 bases are TGTGCCAGCAGCGTAGCGGGTCCAGGAGGGGGTTATGGCTACACCTTC. Encoded protein: CASSVAGPGGGYGYTF.

The rearrangement joins TRBV5-1 to TRBJ1-5, with D maybe TRBD1 (5 bases). V gave up 2 bases and J gave up 6 bases, with 9 bases separating them. From germline, CDR1 is SGHRS and CDR2 YFSETQ. The CDR3 covers 13 residues. The CDR3 sequence: CASSFWGSQPQHF. The CDR3 region has the DNA TGCGCCAGCAGCTTTTGGGGGAGTCAGCCCCAGCATTTT.

The chain is built from TRBV4-2 and TRBJ2-5; the D gene is possibly TRBD1 (5 bases). The germline V gene encodes CDR1 LGHNA and CDR2 YNFKEQ. Trimming removed 1 base at V and 5 bases at J, with 23 bases between. This CDR3 has 18 amino acids. This CDR3 is CASSQGGQTGALGETQYF. CDR3 DNA: TGTGCCAGCAGCCAAGGAGGTCAAACAGGCGCCTTGGGGGAGACCCAGTACTTC.